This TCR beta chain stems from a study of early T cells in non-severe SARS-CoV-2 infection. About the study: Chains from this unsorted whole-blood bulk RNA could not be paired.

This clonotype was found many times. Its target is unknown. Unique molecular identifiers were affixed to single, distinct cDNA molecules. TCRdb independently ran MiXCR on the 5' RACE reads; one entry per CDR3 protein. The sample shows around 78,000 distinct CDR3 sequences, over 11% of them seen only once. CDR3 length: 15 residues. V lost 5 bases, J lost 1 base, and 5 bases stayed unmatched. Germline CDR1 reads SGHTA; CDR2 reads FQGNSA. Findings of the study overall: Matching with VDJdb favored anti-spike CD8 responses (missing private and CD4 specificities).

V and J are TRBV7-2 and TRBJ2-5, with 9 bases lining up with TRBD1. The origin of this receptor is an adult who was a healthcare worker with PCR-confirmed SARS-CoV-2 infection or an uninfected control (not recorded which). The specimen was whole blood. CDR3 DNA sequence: TGTGCCAGCAGCCGCCCACAGGGGGCCCAAGAGACCCAGTACTTC. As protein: CASSRPQGAQETQYF.